This TCR beta chain originates from a study of vaccination effects on CD4 cells after COVID-19. Pools of viral peptides were used by the ViraFEST assay to expand antigen-specific CD4+ T cells ahead of sequencing. Isolating CD4+ T cells followed about 11 days of culture. The individual was infected with SARS-CoV-2 between March and December 2020, as confirmed by PCR. Wells each received 1.8 million or so PBMC, cultured with about 10 IU/ml IL-2 and roughly 9.3 ug/ml peptides. About this clone: No antigen is known for it.

Study observations and caveats: Convalescent patients' post-vaccine spike repertoire was mostly distinct vaccine-induced clones.

Profiled with immunoSEQ multiplex PCR; TCRdb holds only in-frame clones, not every one. The profile shows roughly 35,000 clones, about 78% of them singletons. The CDR3 consists of 15 residues. V was clipped by 0 bases and J by 4 bases, with 10 bases between them. Germline V CDR1 and CDR2: MGHRA, YSYEKL. V gene TRBV4-1 combines with J gene TRBJ1-5; no reliable D call. This TCR derives from a human donor who had a prior SARS-CoV-2 infection. The sample in question was CD4+ T cells from PBMCs cultured with HCoV-NL63 spike peptides, obtained before COVID-19 vaccination. CDR3 DNA sequence: TGCGCCAGCAGCCAAGATCCAACGGGGAATCAGCCCCAGCATTTT. It encodes CASSQDPTGNQPQHF.